Detailed here is one T cell receptor beta chain. Its antigen is unidentified. This entry is derived from a study of response to subunit inactivated influenza vaccine. Study observations and caveats: It was suggested by the authors that few new T cells are recruited by each seasonal influenza vaccination.

TCRdb analysed the RT-PCR reads with MiXCR anew, one entry per CDR3 protein. The table has about 620,000 distinct CDR3 sequences, over 9.5% seen once; the top ten hold roughly 10%. The V end was cut by 7 bases, the J end by 2 bases, with 18 bases between. The CDR3 is 16 amino acids. Germline V CDR1 and CDR2: MNHNS, SASEGT. The material sequenced was PBMCs from blood, taken on the day of vaccination. The clonotype originates from a man aged 50-60 years who received an inactivated influenza vaccine. The rearrangement links TRBV6-1 to TRBJ1-3, with D perhaps TRBD1 (5 bases). This CDR3 reads CASTREFFSTGNTIYF. The DNA for the CDR3 is TGTGCCAGCACCAGGGAATTCTTTTCGACTGGAAACACCATATATTTT.